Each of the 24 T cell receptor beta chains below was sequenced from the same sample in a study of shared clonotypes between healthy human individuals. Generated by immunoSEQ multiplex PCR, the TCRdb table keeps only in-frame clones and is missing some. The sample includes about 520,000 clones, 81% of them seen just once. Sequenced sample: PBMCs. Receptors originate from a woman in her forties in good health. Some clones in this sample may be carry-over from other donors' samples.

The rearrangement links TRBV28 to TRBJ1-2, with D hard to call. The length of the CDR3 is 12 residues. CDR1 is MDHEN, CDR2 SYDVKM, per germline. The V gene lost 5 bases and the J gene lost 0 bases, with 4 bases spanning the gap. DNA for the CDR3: TGTGCCAGCAGTATCACTAACTATGGCTACACCTTC. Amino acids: CASSITNYGYTF.

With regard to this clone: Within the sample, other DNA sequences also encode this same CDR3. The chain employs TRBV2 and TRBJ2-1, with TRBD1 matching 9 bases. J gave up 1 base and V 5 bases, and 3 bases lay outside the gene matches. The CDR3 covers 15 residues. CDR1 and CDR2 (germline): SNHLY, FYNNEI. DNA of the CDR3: TGTGCCAGCAGTCTAGGACAGGGGTCCTACAATGAGCAGTTCTTC. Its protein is CASSLGQGSYNEQFF.

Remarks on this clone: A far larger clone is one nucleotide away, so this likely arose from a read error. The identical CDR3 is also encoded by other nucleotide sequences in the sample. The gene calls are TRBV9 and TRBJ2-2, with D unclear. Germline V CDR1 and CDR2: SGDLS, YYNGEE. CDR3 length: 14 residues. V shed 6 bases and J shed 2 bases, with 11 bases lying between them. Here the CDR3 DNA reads TGTGCCAGCAAGATACGGGCCAACACCGGGGAGCTGTTTTTT. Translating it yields CASKIRANTGELFF.

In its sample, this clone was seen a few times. The CDR3 here is CASSLGTDSSMTQYF. The CDR3 nucleotides read TGCGCCAGCAGCTTGGGCACAGACAGCTCAATGACCCAGTACTTC. V is TRBV5-1 and J is TRBJ2-5; tentative D call: TRBD1 (5 bases). Germline CDR1 SGHRS, CDR2 YFSETQ. This CDR3 spans 15 amino acids. The V gene lost 0 bases and the J gene lost 7 bases, with 16 bases spanning the gap.

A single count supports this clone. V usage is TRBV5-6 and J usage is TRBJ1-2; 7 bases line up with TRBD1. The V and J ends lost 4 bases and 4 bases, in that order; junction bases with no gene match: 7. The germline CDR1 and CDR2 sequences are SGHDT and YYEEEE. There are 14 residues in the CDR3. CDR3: CASSPGTVTYGYTF. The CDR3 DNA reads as TGTGCCAGCAGCCCCGGGACAGTCACCTATGGCTACACCTTC.

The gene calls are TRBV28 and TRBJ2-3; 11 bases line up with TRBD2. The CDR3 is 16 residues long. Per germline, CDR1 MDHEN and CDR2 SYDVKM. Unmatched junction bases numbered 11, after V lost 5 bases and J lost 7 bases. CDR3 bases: TGTGCCAGCAGTCTAGGACTAGCGGGTGTTCGTCATACGCAGTATTTT. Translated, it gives CASSLGLAGVRHTQYF.

The chain's CDR3 is CATSRPDLGTKNIQYF. The CDR3 DNA reads TGTGCCACCAGCAGACCCGACCTAGGAACCAAAAACATTCAGTACTTC. The V call is TRBV15, the J call TRBJ2-4; D call uncertain. Germline V gene data show CDR1 as LNHNV and CDR2 as YYDKDF (reference sequence). The CDR3 is made up of 16 amino acids. The germline V and J ends were trimmed by 2 bases and 2 bases, with 13 bases remaining between them.

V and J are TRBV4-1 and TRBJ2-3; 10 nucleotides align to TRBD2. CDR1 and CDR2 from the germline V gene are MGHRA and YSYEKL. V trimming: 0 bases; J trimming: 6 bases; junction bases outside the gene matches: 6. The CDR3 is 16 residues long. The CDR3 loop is CASSQELAGGRDTQYF. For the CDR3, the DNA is TGCGCCAGCAGCCAAGAGTTAGCGGGAGGTCGGGATACGCAGTATTTT.

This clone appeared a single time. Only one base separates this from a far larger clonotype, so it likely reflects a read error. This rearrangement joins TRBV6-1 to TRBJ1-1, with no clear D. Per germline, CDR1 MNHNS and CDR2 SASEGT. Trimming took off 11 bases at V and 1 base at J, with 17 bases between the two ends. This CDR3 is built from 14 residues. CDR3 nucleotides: TGTGCCGGCATGAGGTTGTGGTCGAACACTGAAGCTTTCTTT. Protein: CAGMRLWSNTEAFF.

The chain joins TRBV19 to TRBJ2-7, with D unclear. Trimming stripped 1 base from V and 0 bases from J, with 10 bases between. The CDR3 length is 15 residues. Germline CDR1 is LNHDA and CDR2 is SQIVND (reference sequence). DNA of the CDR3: TGTGCCAGTAGTATAGGCCCACGCTACTCCTACGAGCAGTACTTC. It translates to CASSIGPRYSYEQYF.

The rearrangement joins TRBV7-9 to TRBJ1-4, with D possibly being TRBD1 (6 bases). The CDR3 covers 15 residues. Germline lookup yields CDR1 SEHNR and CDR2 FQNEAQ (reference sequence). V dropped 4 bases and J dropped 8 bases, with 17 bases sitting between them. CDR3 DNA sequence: TGTGCCAGCAGCTCCTCCACAGGGTGGCGAGAAAAACTGTTTTTT. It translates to CASSSSTGWREKLFF.

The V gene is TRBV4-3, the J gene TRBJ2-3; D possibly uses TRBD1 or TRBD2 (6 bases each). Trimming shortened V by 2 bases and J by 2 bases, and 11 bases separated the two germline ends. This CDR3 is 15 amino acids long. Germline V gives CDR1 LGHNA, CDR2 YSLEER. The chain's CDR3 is CASSQLGGTTDTQYF. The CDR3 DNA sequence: TGCGCCAGCAGCCAACTCGGGGGCACCACAGATACGCAGTATTTT.

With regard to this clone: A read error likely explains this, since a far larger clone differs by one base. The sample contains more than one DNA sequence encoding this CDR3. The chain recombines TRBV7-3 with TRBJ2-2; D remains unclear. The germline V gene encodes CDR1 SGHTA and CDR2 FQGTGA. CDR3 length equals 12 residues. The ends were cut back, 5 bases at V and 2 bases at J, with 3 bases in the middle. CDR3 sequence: CASSTNTGELFF. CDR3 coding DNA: TGTGCCAGCAGCACAAACACCGGGGAGCTGTTTTTT.

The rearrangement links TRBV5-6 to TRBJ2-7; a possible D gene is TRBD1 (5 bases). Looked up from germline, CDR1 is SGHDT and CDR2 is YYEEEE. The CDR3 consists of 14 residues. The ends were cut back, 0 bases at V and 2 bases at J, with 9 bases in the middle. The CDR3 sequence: CASSLARDTYEQYF. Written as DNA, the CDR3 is TGTGCCAGCAGCTTGGCCAGGGATACCTACGAGCAGTACTTC.

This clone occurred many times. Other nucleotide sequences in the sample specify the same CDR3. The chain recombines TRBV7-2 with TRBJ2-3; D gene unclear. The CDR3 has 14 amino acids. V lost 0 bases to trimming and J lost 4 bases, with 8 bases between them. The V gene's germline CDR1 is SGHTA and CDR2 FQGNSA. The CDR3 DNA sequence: TGTGCCAGCAGCTTAGCATGGCTAGCAGATACGCAGTATTTT. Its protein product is CASSLAWLADTQYF.

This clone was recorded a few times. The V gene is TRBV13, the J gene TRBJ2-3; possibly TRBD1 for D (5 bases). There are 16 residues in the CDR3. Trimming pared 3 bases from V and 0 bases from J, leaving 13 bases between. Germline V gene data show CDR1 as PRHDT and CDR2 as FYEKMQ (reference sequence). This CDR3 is CASSFGHYPSTDTQYF. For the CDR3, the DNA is TGTGCCAGCAGCTTCGGACACTACCCTAGCACAGATACGCAGTATTTT.

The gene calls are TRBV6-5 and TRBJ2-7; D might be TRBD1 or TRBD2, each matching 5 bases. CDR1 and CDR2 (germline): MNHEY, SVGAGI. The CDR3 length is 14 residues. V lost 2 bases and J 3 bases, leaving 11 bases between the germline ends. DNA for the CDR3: TGTGCCAGCAGTTACACCCCAGGGAGCTACGAGCAGTACTTC. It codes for CASSYTPGSYEQYF.

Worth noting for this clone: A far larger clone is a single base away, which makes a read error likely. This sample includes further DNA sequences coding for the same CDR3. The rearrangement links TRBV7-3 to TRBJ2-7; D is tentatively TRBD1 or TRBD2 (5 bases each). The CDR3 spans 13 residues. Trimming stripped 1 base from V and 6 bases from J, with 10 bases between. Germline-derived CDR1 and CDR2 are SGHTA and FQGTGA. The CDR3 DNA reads TGTGCCAGCAGCTTAAGCGAGGGGACCGAGCAGTACTTC. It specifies CASSLSEGTEQYF.

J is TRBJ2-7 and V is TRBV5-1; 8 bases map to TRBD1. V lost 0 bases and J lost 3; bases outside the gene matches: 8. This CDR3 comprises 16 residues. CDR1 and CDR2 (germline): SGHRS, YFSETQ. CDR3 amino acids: CASSLGPETGVYEQYF. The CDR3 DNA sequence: TGCGCCAGCAGCTTGGGTCCGGAGACAGGGGTCTACGAGCAGTACTTC. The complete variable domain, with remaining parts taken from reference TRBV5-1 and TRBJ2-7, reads KAGVTQTPRYLIKTRGQQVTLSCSPISGHRSVSWYQQTPGQGLQFLFEYFSETQRNKGNFPGRFSGRQFSNSRSEMNVSTLELGDSALYLCASSLGPETGVYEQYFGPGTRLTVT.

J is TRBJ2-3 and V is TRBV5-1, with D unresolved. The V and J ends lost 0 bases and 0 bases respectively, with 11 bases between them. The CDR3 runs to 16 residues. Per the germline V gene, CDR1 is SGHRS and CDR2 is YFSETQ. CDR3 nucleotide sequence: TGCGCCAGCAGCTTGGGGCAGCCAACTAGCACAGATACGCAGTATTTT. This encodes CASSLGQPTSTDTQYF.

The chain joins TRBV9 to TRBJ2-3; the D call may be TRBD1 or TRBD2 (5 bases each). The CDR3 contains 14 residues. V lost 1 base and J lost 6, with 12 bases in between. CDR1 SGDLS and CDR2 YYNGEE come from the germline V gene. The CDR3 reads CASSVSGTWDTQYF. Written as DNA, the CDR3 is TGTGCCAGCAGCGTAAGTGGGACCTGGGATACGCAGTATTTT.

The chain's CDR3 is CASSHPDSYGYTF. CDR3 DNA sequence: TGTGCCAGCAGTCACCCCGACAGCTATGGCTACACCTTC. V usage is TRBV2 and J usage is TRBJ1-2, with D possibly being TRBD1 (5 bases). Trimming removed 5 bases from V and 4 bases from J, with 11 bases in between. Germline values: CDR1 SNHLY, CDR2 FYNNEI. This CDR3 is 13 amino acids long.

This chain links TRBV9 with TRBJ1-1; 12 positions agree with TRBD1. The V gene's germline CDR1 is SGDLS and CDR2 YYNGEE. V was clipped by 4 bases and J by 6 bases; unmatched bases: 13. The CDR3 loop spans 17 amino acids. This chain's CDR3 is CASSPPHSGTGGSEAFF. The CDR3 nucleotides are TGTGCCAGCAGCCCGCCCCATTCCGGGACAGGGGGCTCTGAAGCTTTCTTT.

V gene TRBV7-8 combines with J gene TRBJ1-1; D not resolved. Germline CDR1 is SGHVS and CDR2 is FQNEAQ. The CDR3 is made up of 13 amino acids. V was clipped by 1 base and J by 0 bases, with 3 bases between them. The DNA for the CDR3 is TGTGCCAGCAGCTTAGACATGAACACTGAAGCTTTCTTT. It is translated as CASSLDMNTEAFF.